One sample yielded the 9 T cell receptor beta chains listed below, sequenced in a study of shared clonotypes between healthy human individuals. The repertoire was sequenced with immunoSEQ multiplex PCR; TCRdb's copy has only in-frame clones and lacks some. The sample lists about 1.4 million clones; approximately 97% were seen once. Material: naive CD4+ T cells sorted from blood. Subset of the sample: CD45RA+ positively selected. These receptors were collected from a young man in good health.

Points on this clone: Other DNA sequences in this specimen translate into the identical CDR3. The chain carries TRBV9 and TRBJ2-7, with 8 bases that match TRBD1. Germline trimming cut 4 bases from V and 4 bases from J; bases unmatched to any gene: 7. Germline lookup yields CDR1 SGDLS and CDR2 YYNGEE. The CDR3 runs to 14 residues. The DNA of the CDR3 is TGTGCCAGCAGCCCCCGGGACAGGAGTTACGAGCAGTACTTC. Translated: CASSPRDRSYEQYF.

The CDR3 loop reads CASSYFQGVTGELFF. In DNA, the CDR3 is TGTGCCAGCAGTTACTTCCAGGGCGTAACCGGGGAGCTGTTTTTT. This chain connects TRBV6-5 to TRBJ2-2; tentative D call: TRBD1 (5 bases). The CDR3 is 15 amino acids. V was pared by 1 base and J by 5 bases, with 11 bases between. The germline CDR1 and CDR2 sequences are MNHEY and SVGAGI.

The table lists this clone with a count of one. Other DNA sequences of this sample code for an identical CDR3. This rearrangement joins TRBV19 to TRBJ2-7; no firm D call. The germline CDR1 and CDR2 sequences are LNHDA and SQIVND (reference sequence). The CDR3 totals 13 residues. Trimming removed 3 bases at V and 0 bases at J, with 6 bases between. CDR3 nucleotide sequence: TGTGCCAGTAGTATTGGTTACTCCTACGAGCAGTACTTC. Protein product: CASSIGYSYEQYF.

V gene TRBV2 combines with J gene TRBJ1-5; possible D gene TRBD1, 6 bases. The CDR3 totals 15 residues. V lost 1 base and J 3 bases, leaving 10 bases between the germline ends. Germline CDR1 and CDR2: SNHLY and FYNNEI. CDR3 coding DNA: TGTGCCAGCAGTGAAGTCAGGGGTCTCAATCAGCCCCAGCATTTT. Its protein is CASSEVRGLNQPQHF.

The chain carries TRBV28 and TRBJ2-3, with 7 bases matching TRBD2. V trimming: 10 bases; J trimming: 2 bases; junction bases outside the gene matches: 6. Germline CDR1 and CDR2: MDHEN and SYDVKM. The CDR3 consists of 13 residues. This CDR3 reads CATGGRDTDTQYF. The CDR3 coding sequence is TGTGCCACAGGCGGGAGAGACACAGATACGCAGTATTTT.

The chain is built from TRBV10-1 and TRBJ2-1; D may be TRBD1 (5 bases). Germline V gene data show CDR1 as WNHNN and CDR2 as SYGVQD (reference sequence). V gave up 3 bases and J gave up 1 base, with 16 bases separating them. This CDR3 is built from 17 residues. The CDR3: CASSESKGSASYNEQFF. DNA for the CDR3: TGCGCCAGCAGTGAATCAAAGGGGTCTGCTTCCTACAATGAGCAGTTCTTC.

The chain is built from TRBV7-9 and TRBJ1-4; TRBD1 aligns across 8 bases. CDR1 is SEHNR, CDR2 FQNEAQ, per germline (reference sequence). V dropped 4 bases and J dropped 7; count of bases not matched to a gene: 5. The CDR3 runs 14 residues. CDR3 in amino acids: CASSSRGPSEKLFF. The DNA for the CDR3 is TGTGCCAGCAGCTCCAGGGGGCCAAGTGAAAAACTGTTTTTT.

J is TRBJ2-2 and V is TRBV5-6; TRBD1 matches 9 bases. This CDR3 is 16 amino acids long. After removal of 3 bases from V and 4 bases from J, the junction contained 7 bases not matched to a gene. The germline V gene has CDR1 SGHDT and CDR2 YYEEEE. CDR3 bases: TGTGCCAGCAGCTCCCGGACAGGGGTGAGCACCGGGGAGCTGTTTTTT. Residues: CASSSRTGVSTGELFF.

The chain carries TRBV6-5 and TRBJ2-7; 7 bases fit TRBD2. The CDR3 contains 14 residues. Trimming at V came to 5 bases and at J to 0 bases, leaving 4 bases not matched to a gene. Germline V lookup: CDR1 MNHEY, CDR2 SVGAGI. In nucleotides, the CDR3 is TGTGCCAGCAGTCGAGGCGGGAGCTCCTACGAGCAGTACTTC. Translation: CASSRGGSSYEQYF.